This T cell receptor (beta chain) derives from a study of blood T cells in healthy people across ages. The authors ran a second PCR of 7 to 11 cycles using a sample-barcoded 5' primer and a J-beta primer mix. MiXCR, applied by TCRdb to the 5' RACE reads, yields one record per CDR3 protein. The profile shows 1.5 million to 2 million distinct CDR3 sequences, under 30% of them singletons. The CDR3 totals 14 residues. Germline V gives CDR1 ENHRY, CDR2 SYGVKD. The sequence was collected from a woman aged 25 to 45 in good health. The source material was blood. The rearrangement joins TRBV10-3 to TRBJ2-4, with 7 bases identical to TRBD2. CDR3 in amino acids: CAIGGAGAYDEQYF. In DNA, the CDR3 is TGTGCGATCGGAGGGGCGGGAGCCTACGATGAGCAGTACTTC.